This passage covers 3 T cell receptor beta chains from one sample sequenced in a study of shared clonotypes between healthy human individuals. Clones were read by immunoSEQ multiplex PCR, and TCRdb kept only the in-frame ones, dropping some. This table holds about 1,900,000 clones, approximately 94% found once. Naive CD8 cells, CD45RO-negative and positively selected for CCR7, excluded terminally differentiated effector memory CD45RA+ cells. Material: naive CD8+ T cells sorted from blood. The origin of the receptors is a young man in good health.

The chain has TRBV5-5 and TRBJ2-7; TRBD2 aligns across 9 bases. J gave up 2 bases and V 3 bases, and 6 bases lay outside the gene matches. Germline values: CDR1 SGHKS, CDR2 YYEKEE (reference sequence). This CDR3 region has 15 residues. As DNA, the CDR3 is TGTGCCAGCAGCTCGACTAGCGGCAGCCCCTACGAGCAGTACTTC. Translating it yields CASSSTSGSPYEQYF.

A single count supports this clone. The V gene is TRBV4-1, the J gene TRBJ2-1; D gene ambiguous. This CDR3 region has 14 residues. Germline values: CDR1 MGHRA, CDR2 YSYEKL. Trimming cost V 3 bases and J 6 bases, with 12 bases left between them. Here the CDR3 reads CASSHPQNANEQFF. The CDR3 bases are TGCGCCAGCAGCCACCCCCAGAATGCCAATGAGCAGTTCTTC.

V is TRBV19 and J is TRBJ2-7, with 7 positions matching TRBD2. V was clipped by 0 bases and J by 5 bases; unmatched bases: 10. CDR1 is LNHDA, CDR2 SQIVND, per germline (reference sequence). This CDR3 spans 16 amino acids. The CDR3 DNA sequence: TGTGCCAGTAGTATAGATAGGGAGGGGCTTATCGACGAGCAGTACTTC. This translates into CASSIDREGLIDEQYF.